The 25 T cell receptor beta chains listed next were all sequenced from one sample in a study of beta chain features in type 1 diabetes. Notes on the study in general: Significant though moderate, a shortening of TCRB CDR3s appeared in all four CD4+ subsets of Type 1 diabetes patients.

No antigen has been identified for these receptors. As every portion of the isolated RNA was reverse transcribed, the sequencing read expressed TCRB transcripts. The table came from immunoSEQ multiplex PCR; TCRdb's copy has only in-frame clones and leaves some out. Among 300,000 to 400,000 clones listed, about 13% were seen once. The sequenced material came from naive CD4+ T cells from blood. The receptor set was obtained from a woman aged 18 to 35 with type 1 diabetes.

This clone has just a few counts. The V and J genes are TRBV15 and TRBJ2-5, with TRBD2 identical over 13 bases. J was trimmed by 11 bases and V by 1 base; bases with no gene match: 1. The CDR3 totals 13 residues. CDR1 and CDR2 from the germline V gene are LNHNV and YYDKDF (reference sequence). CDR3 nucleotide sequence: TGTGCCACCAGCAGAGGGACTAGCGGGGGACAGTACTTC. It specifies CATSRGTSGGQYF.

The sample holds a few counts of this clone. The chain recombines TRBV4-3 with TRBJ1-4; 8 bases match TRBD1. This CDR3 has 16 amino acids. CDR1 is LGHNA and CDR2 is YSLEER in the germline V gene. The V segment lost 3 bases and the J segment 0 bases; nucleotides outside the gene matches: 3. The CDR3 here is CASSHGQGPTNEKLFF. The CDR3 bases are TGCGCCAGCAGCCATGGACAGGGCCCAACTAATGAAAAACTGTTTTTT.

The genes are TRBV18 and TRBJ2-5; D is unclear. The CDR3 is 12 amino acids. V lost 3 bases and J 2 bases, leaving 4 bases between the germline ends. From germline, CDR1 is KGHSH and CDR2 LQKENI. Here the CDR3 reads CASSPLQETQYF. CDR3 bases: TGTGCCAGCTCACCCTTACAAGAGACCCAGTACTTC. The variable domain in full, with the rest retrieved from reference TRBV18 and TRBJ2-5, is NAGVMQNPRHLVRRRGQEARLRCSPMKGHSHVYWYRQLPEEGLKFMVYLQKENIIDESGMPKERFSAEFPKEGPSILRIQQVVRGDSAAYFCASSPLQETQYFGPGTRLLVL.

The table lists this clone with a few counts. The chain carries TRBV4-1 and TRBJ2-5, with 8 bases fitting TRBD1. This CDR3 region has 14 residues. V was pared by 1 base and J by 5 bases, with 3 bases of the junction left unmatched. From germline, CDR1 is MGHRA and CDR2 YSYEKL. The CDR3 spells CASSQVQGVETQYF. The CDR3 coding sequence is TGCGCCAGCAGCCAAGTACAGGGGGTGGAGACCCAGTACTTC.

The chain combines TRBV29-1 with TRBJ1-1, with a weak D call TRBD1 (5 bases). Looked up from germline, CDR1 is SQVTM and CDR2 is ANQGSEA. Trimming took off 5 bases at V and 2 bases at J, with 12 bases between the two ends. The CDR3 contains 13 residues. For the CDR3, the DNA is TGCAGCGTTACCCCACAGGTCAACACTGAAGCTTTCTTT. It is translated as CSVTPQVNTEAFF.

This clone was detected a few times. V usage is TRBV20-1 and J usage is TRBJ2-5; the D is unclear. The CDR3 has 10 amino acids. The V gene's germline CDR1 is DFQATT and CDR2 SNEGSKA (reference sequence). Trimming cost V 6 bases and J 4 bases, with 6 bases left between them. The CDR3 sequence: CSAHRETQYF. The CDR3 DNA reads TGCAGTGCCCATAGAGAGACCCAGTACTTC.

This sequence joins TRBV10-1 and TRBJ2-5; D remains unclear. From germline, CDR1 is WNHNN and CDR2 SYGVQD (reference sequence). Trimming shortened V by 4 bases and J by 5 bases, and 11 bases separated the two germline ends. This CDR3 spans 13 amino acids. The CDR3 sequence is CASSGVARETQYF. The CDR3 bases are TGCGCCAGCAGTGGGGTAGCAAGGGAGACCCAGTACTTC.

V gene TRBV5-4 combines with J gene TRBJ2-5; TRBD2 aligns across 11 bases. CDR3 length: 17 amino acids. Germline CDR1 SGHNT, CDR2 YYREEE (reference sequence). V lost 4 bases and J lost 2; bases outside the gene matches: 10. The DNA of the CDR3 is TGTGCCAGCAGCCATAAGATCAGGACTAGCGGGCAAGAGACCCAGTACTTC. Amino acids: CASSHKIRTSGQETQYF.

In this sample, this clone turned up a few times. The chain employs TRBV10-3 and TRBJ2-7; 10 nucleotides agree with TRBD1. The germline V gene encodes CDR1 ENHRY and CDR2 SYGVKD. The V segment lost 6 bases and the J segment 6 bases; nucleotides outside the gene matches: 5. CDR3 size: 13 residues. This CDR3 is CAIRPGQGPEQYV. DNA for the CDR3: TGTGCCATCAGGCCGGGACAGGGGCCCGAGCAGTACGTC.

Here the CDR3 reads CASRPTGYRGYTF. The CDR3 DNA reads TGTGCCAGCAGACCCACAGGGTACCGGGGCTACACCTTC. The rearrangement joins TRBV21-1 to TRBJ1-2; no DNA check was done on the table's D call, TRBD1. TRBV21-1 is assigned pseudogene status. This CDR3 has 13 amino acids.

The CDR3 sequence is CASSSRVAGDTQYF. CDR3 in DNA: TGTGCCAGCAGCTCGCGGGTTGCCGGGGATACGCAGTATTTT. The rearrangement uses TRBV7-3 and TRBJ2-3; perhaps TRBD2 as D (5 bases). The V end lost 4 bases, the J end lost 6 bases, and 14 bases lay between the germline ends. Germline CDR1 and CDR2: SGHTA and FQGTGA. The CDR3 length is 14 residues. The variable domain in full, completed from reference TRBV7-3 and TRBJ2-3, reads GAGVSQTPSNKVTEKGKYVELRCDPISGHTALYWYRQSLGQGPEFLIYFQGTGAADDSGLPNDRFFAVRPEGSVSTLKIQRTERGDSAVYLCASSSRVAGDTQYFGPGTRLTVL.

The chain couples TRBV6-6 to TRBJ1-5, with 8 bases aligning to TRBD1. Germline lookup yields CDR1 MNHNY and CDR2 SVGAGI (reference sequence). There are 15 residues in the CDR3. Unmatched junction bases numbered 10, after V lost 6 bases and J lost 6 bases. CDR3 in amino acids: CASSWTDREGQPQHF. The CDR3 coding sequence is TGTGCCAGCAGCTGGACGGACAGGGAGGGTCAGCCCCAGCATTTT.

This clone showed up just a few times. This CDR3 reads CAITKRDTIGEQYF. In DNA form, the CDR3 reads TGTGCCATCACCAAGCGGGACACAATAGGGGAGCAGTACTTC. The chain joins TRBV28 to TRBJ2-7, with a weak D call TRBD2 (7 bases). The germline V gene encodes CDR1 MDHEN and CDR2 SYDVKM. V was clipped by 10 bases and J by 7 bases, with 23 bases between them. CDR3 length: 14 amino acids.

This clone was seen more than once but under ten times. This chain links TRBV18 with TRBJ2-1; 7 bases align to TRBD1. Germline-derived CDR1 and CDR2 are KGHSH and LQKENI. Trimming at V came to 2 bases and at J to 0 bases, leaving 4 bases not matched to a gene. The CDR3 extends over 16 amino acids. The CDR3 region is CASSPLQGSSYNEQFF. CDR3 DNA: TGTGCCAGCTCACCATTACAGGGGAGCTCCTACAATGAGCAGTTCTTC.

This clone was seen a handful of times. The chain has TRBV7-6 and TRBJ1-1; tentative D call: TRBD1 (5 bases). CDR3 length equals 16 residues. The germline gives CDR1 SGHVS, CDR2 FNYEAQ. V was trimmed by 1 base and J by 4 bases, leaving 16 bases between them. The CDR3 spells CASSLGTRVGATEAFF. The CDR3 DNA reads TGTGCCAGCAGCTTAGGGACCAGGGTAGGGGCCACTGAAGCTTTCTTT.

The chain recombines TRBV5-1 with TRBJ2-1, with D perhaps matching TRBD2 (6 bases). From germline, CDR1 is SGHRS and CDR2 YFSETQ. This CDR3 spans 15 amino acids. V gave up 1 base and J gave up 9 bases, with 17 bases separating them. The CDR3 DNA sequence: TGCGCCAGCAGCTTGATGGGACTGAGGGAGTCTGAGCAGTTCTTC. This translates into CASSLMGLRESEQFF.

This clone was detected a few times. The chain joins TRBV7-2 to TRBJ2-3; D uncertain. V lost 1 base and J lost 6, with 8 bases in between. Germline V gene sequence: CDR1 SGHTA, CDR2 FQGNSA. This CDR3 contains 13 residues. The CDR3 DNA reads as TGTGCCAGCAGCTTAGTAGAAACCGATACGCAGTATTTT. Amino acids: CASSLVETDTQYF.

The genes are TRBV28 and TRBJ2-1, with a possible D match to TRBD2 (6 bases). This CDR3 comprises 14 residues. From germline, CDR1 is MDHEN and CDR2 SYDVKM. V was pared by 6 bases and J by 4 bases, with 13 bases between. In DNA, the CDR3 is TGTGCCAGCAGCGGGAGCCTCCCTTACAATGAGCAGTTCTTC. This codes for CASSGSLPYNEQFF. Combining the CDR3 with reference TRBV28 and TRBJ2-1 gives the whole variable domain DVKVTQSSRYLVKRTGEKVFLECVQDMDHENMFWYRQDPGLGLRLIYFSYDVKMKEKGDIPEGYSVSREKKERFSLILESASTNQTSMYLCASSGSLPYNEQFFGPGTRLTVL.

The V call is TRBV25-1, the J call TRBJ1-2, with D tentatively TRBD1 (5 bases). The CDR3 sequence is 16 residues long. Trimming stripped 2 bases from V and 3 bases from J, with 16 bases between. Germline CDR1 and CDR2: MGHDK and SYGVNS. CDR3 sequence: CASSEQGGTLYYGYTF. The CDR3 DNA reads TGTGCCAGCAGTGAACAAGGAGGGACGCTGTACTATGGCTACACCTTC.

V usage is TRBV13 and J usage is TRBJ1-1, with a tentative D call TRBD1 (5 bases). V was trimmed by 2 bases and J by 3 bases, leaving 16 bases between them. There are 16 residues in the CDR3. CDR1 is PRHDT, CDR2 FYEKMQ, per germline (reference sequence). CDR3 loop: CASSLRWGLKDTEAFF. As DNA, the CDR3 is TGTGCCAGCAGCTTAAGGTGGGGCCTAAAGGACACTGAAGCTTTCTTT.

The V gene is TRBV9, the J gene TRBJ2-1; the D gene is possibly TRBD1 (6 bases). The CDR3 contains 16 residues. CDR1 and CDR2 from the germline V gene are SGDLS and YYNGEE. V was cut by 4 bases and J by 4 bases, with 18 bases left in between. In nucleotides, the CDR3 is TGTGCCAGCAGCCCCGGTTGGGGACAAAGTTACAATGAGCAGTTCTTC. Its translation: CASSPGWGQSYNEQFF.

A few counts support this clone. The chain uses TRBV7-9 and TRBJ2-5; weak D call: TRBD2 (6 bases). V shed 2 bases and J shed 7 bases, with 14 bases lying between them. Germline CDR1 is SEHNR and CDR2 is FQNEAQ (reference sequence). This CDR3 spans 14 amino acids. The CDR3 region has the DNA TGTGCCAGCAGCTTATCTAGCGCGCCCAGGACCCAGTACTTC. Translated: CASSLSSAPRTQYF.

With respect to this clone: This sample also contains other DNA sequences that code for the same CDR3. This chain uses TRBV5-1 with TRBJ2-1; 12 bases are a match to TRBD2. CDR1 and CDR2 (germline): SGHRS, YFSETQ. This CDR3 is built from 15 residues. After removal of 3 bases from V and 7 bases from J, the junction contained 5 bases not matched to a gene. The DNA for the CDR3 is TGCGCCAGCAGCTATCTAGCGGGAGGGCCAAATGAGCAGTTCTTC. It yields the protein CASSYLAGGPNEQFF.

This clone has a handful of counts. The chain couples TRBV19 to TRBJ2-6, with D perhaps matching TRBD2 (5 bases). This CDR3 has 16 amino acids. CDR1 LNHDA and CDR2 SQIVND come from the germline V gene (reference sequence). V shed 7 bases and J shed 0 bases, with 13 bases lying between them. CDR3 nucleotides: TGTGCCAGTATACTGGGCGGACTCTCTGGGGCCAACGTCCTGACTTTC. Protein: CASILGGLSGANVLTF.

The rearrangement joins TRBV5-1 to TRBJ2-2; TRBD1 agrees at 7 bases. Germline assignment: CDR1 SGHRS and CDR2 YFSETQ. CDR3 length: 14 residues. The junction had 5 bases not matched to a gene; V was cut back by 5 bases and J by 4 bases. Here the CDR3 DNA reads TGCGCCAGCAGTTCCGGACAGGTCACCGGGGAGCTGTTTTTT. It is translated as CASSSGQVTGELFF.